What follows are 31 T cell receptor beta chains derived from one specimen sequenced in a study of T cells in tuberculosis. Method: immunoSEQ multiplex PCR; TCRdb's copy keeps in-frame clones and lacks some. The table lists about 40,000 clones, about 94% of them singletons. Sequencing used PBMCs. These receptors were obtained from a donor aged 10-29 years with latent tuberculosis or without tuberculosis infection. Some clones in this sample may be carry-over from other donors' samples.

V usage is TRBV18 and J usage is TRBJ2-3; no clear D gene. The V and J ends lost 3 bases and 1 base respectively, with 14 bases between them. The CDR3 runs to 16 residues. Germline values: CDR1 KGHSH, CDR2 LQKENI. The CDR3 is CASSPPLGWGTDTQYF. For the CDR3, the DNA is TGTGCCAGCTCACCTCCCTTGGGCTGGGGCACAGATACGCAGTATTTT.

The chain carries TRBV25-1 and TRBJ2-7, with D perhaps TRBD2 (6 bases). This CDR3 contains 15 residues. The germline gives CDR1 MGHDK, CDR2 SYGVNS. Deletions cut 3 bases from V and 7 bases from J, with 19 bases between. The CDR3 loop reads CASSDPGLTSVEQYF. CDR3 in DNA: TGTGCCAGCAGTGATCCGGGACTGACGTCTGTTGAGCAGTACTTC.

This clone was picked up one time. The rearrangement uses TRBV4-3 and TRBJ2-1; D not resolved. Looked up from germline, CDR1 is LGHNA and CDR2 is YSLEER. CDR3 length: 15 residues. Between the trimmed V and J ends, which lost 0 bases and 2 bases, there was a span of 8 bases. DNA for the CDR3: TGCGCCAGCAGCCAAGAGGTACAGACCTACAATGAGCAGTTCTTC. It specifies CASSQEVQTYNEQFF.

This chain connects TRBV19 to TRBJ2-1, with TRBD1 matching 9 bases. CDR1 is LNHDA and CDR2 is SQIVND in the germline V gene (reference sequence). The J segment lost 9 bases and the V segment lost 10 bases, leaving 13 bases of the junction unmatched. The CDR3 consists of 14 residues. CDR3 in DNA: TGTGCCACCTCGCAACAGGGGGCTAGCGTTGAGCAGTTCTTC. Encoded protein: CATSQQGASVEQFF.

The CDR3 DNA is TGTGCCAGCAGCTTAAACGGGGGGCTAGCCAAAAACATTCAGTACTTC. It specifies CASSLNGGLAKNIQYF. This chain uses TRBV7-2 with TRBJ2-4; D perhaps matches TRBD2 (7 bases). The V end was cut by 2 bases, the J end by 0 bases, with 11 bases between. Looked up from germline, CDR1 is SGHTA and CDR2 is FQGNSA. The CDR3 loop spans 16 amino acids.

The rearrangement uses TRBV6-4 and TRBJ1-2; D is uncertain. The ends were cut back, 5 bases at V and 8 bases at J, with 21 bases in the middle. CDR3 length equals 15 residues. Germline lookup yields CDR1 MRHNA and CDR2 SNTAGT. This CDR3 reads CASSPSAGGSRGYTF. The CDR3 DNA reads as TGTGCCAGCAGTCCGAGTGCGGGAGGGTCGAGAGGCTACACCTTC.

The chain has TRBV19 and TRBJ1-3; D ambiguous. Germline values: CDR1 LNHDA, CDR2 SQIVND (reference sequence). The germline V and J ends were trimmed by 3 bases and 3 bases, with 9 bases remaining between them. The CDR3 runs to 14 residues. CDR3 sequence: CASSIRRSGNTIYF. In nucleotides, the CDR3 is TGTGCCAGTAGTATCAGACGGAGTGGAAACACCATATATTTT.

V and J are TRBV5-1 and TRBJ2-2, with 9 nucleotides matching TRBD1. This CDR3 spans 15 amino acids. The J segment lost 6 bases and the V segment lost 7 bases, leaving 10 bases of the junction unmatched. Germline loops: CDR1 SGHRS, CDR2 YFSETQ. The CDR3: CASQPGQGVSGELFF. As DNA, the CDR3 is TGCGCCAGCCAACCGGGACAGGGTGTCTCCGGGGAGCTGTTTTTT.

The genes are TRBV29-1 and TRBJ2-5; no firm D call. The CDR3 is made up of 12 amino acids. CDR1 and CDR2 from the germline V gene are SQVTM and ANQGSEA. The ends were cut back, 0 bases at V and 3 bases at J, with 5 bases in the middle. The CDR3 sequence is CSVEDNEETQYF. The CDR3 bases are TGCAGCGTTGAAGATAATGAAGAGACCCAGTACTTC.

The rearrangement joins TRBV4-1 to TRBJ2-7, with 9 bases that match TRBD1. The germline CDR1 and CDR2 sequences are MGHRA and YSYEKL. The CDR3 loop spans 15 amino acids. With V trimmed by 4 bases and J by 3 bases, 7 bases remained unmatched. CDR3 DNA: TGCGCCAGCAGCCCACCGGGACAGGGATACTACGAGCAGTACTTC. It codes for CASSPPGQGYYEQYF.

The gene calls are TRBV7-9 and TRBJ2-2, with TRBD1 identical over 7 bases. J gave up 0 bases and V 8 bases, and 18 bases lay outside the gene matches. The CDR3 is 19 amino acids. Germline assignment: CDR1 SEHNR and CDR2 FQNEAQ (reference sequence). This CDR3 reads CASGTTFRDSRPNTGELFF. CDR3 in DNA: TGTGCCAGCGGAACGACCTTCCGGGACAGCCGTCCGAACACCGGGGAGCTGTTTTTT.

This chain uses TRBV4-3 with TRBJ1-1; D unresolved. V lost 0 bases and J 2 bases, leaving 13 bases between the germline ends. The CDR3 is 16 amino acids. The germline gives CDR1 LGHNA, CDR2 YSLEER. CDR3 nucleotides: TGCGCCAGCAGCCAAGAGAGGTACCCACGAAACACTGAAGCTTTCTTT. It specifies CASSQERYPRNTEAFF.

The gene calls are TRBV28 and TRBJ1-5; D remains ambiguous. V was shortened by 3 bases and J by 6 bases, with 6 bases between the two germline ends. The CDR3 runs 12 residues. Germline CDR1 reads MDHEN; CDR2 reads SYDVKM. Written as DNA, the CDR3 is TGTGCCAGCAGTTTCAGGATTCAGCCCCAGCATTTT. It translates to CASSFRIQPQHF.

V is TRBV10-1 and J is TRBJ2-1; D possibly corresponds to TRBD1 (6 bases). In germline, CDR1 is WNHNN, CDR2 SYGVQD (reference sequence). Trimming removed 4 bases from V and 6 bases from J, with 13 bases in between. The CDR3 is made up of 14 amino acids. DNA of the CDR3: TGCGCCAGCAGTGTTAAGGACAGAGGCAATGAGCAGTTCTTC. Amino acid sequence: CASSVKDRGNEQFF.

The rearrangement uses TRBV6-6 and TRBJ1-1, with 7 bases identical to TRBD1. From germline, CDR1 is MNHNY and CDR2 SVGAGI (reference sequence). Germline trimming cut 5 bases from V and 7 bases from J; bases unmatched to any gene: 7. The CDR3 consists of 13 residues. CDR3 in amino acids: CASSGRQGNEAFF. The CDR3 DNA is TGTGCCAGCAGTGGCCGACAGGGAAATGAAGCTTTCTTT.

The chain uses TRBV30 and TRBJ2-1, with TRBD1 matching over 9 bases. The junction had 14 bases not matched to a gene; V was cut back by 5 bases and J by 6 bases. The germline V gene has CDR1 GTSNPN and CDR2 SVGIG (reference sequence). The CDR3 contains 16 residues. Here the CDR3 reads CAWALIGQGTGNEQFF. The CDR3 DNA follows: TGTGCCTGGGCCCTTATTGGACAGGGGACGGGCAATGAGCAGTTCTTC.

This clone was recorded once. The V and J genes are TRBV5-1 and TRBJ2-3, with D unresolved. Germline V gene sequence: CDR1 SGHRS, CDR2 YFSETQ. V shed 4 bases and J shed 0 bases, with 12 bases lying between them. The CDR3 is 15 residues long. CDR3 sequence reads: CASSLDGKSTDTQYF. CDR3 bases: TGCGCCAGCAGCCTAGACGGAAAAAGCACAGATACGCAGTATTTT.

V is TRBV19 and J is TRBJ2-1, with 11 bases matching TRBD2. In germline, CDR1 is LNHDA, CDR2 SQIVND (reference sequence). V gave up 4 bases and J gave up 8 bases; unmatched junction bases: 1. The CDR3 runs 13 residues. The CDR3, as DNA: TGTGCCAGTAGTACGGGACTAGCGGATGAGCAGTTCTTC. It codes for CASSTGLADEQFF.

The gene calls are TRBV19 and TRBJ1-1; 7 bases align to TRBD1. V gave up 5 bases and J gave up 1 base; unmatched junction bases: 4. Germline V gene sequence: CDR1 LNHDA, CDR2 SQIVND (reference sequence). The CDR3 covers 14 residues. The CDR3 spells CASSPDRENTEAFF. CDR3 nucleotides: TGTGCCAGTAGTCCCGACAGGGAGAACACTGAAGCTTTCTTT.

This clone has just one count. The J gene is TRBJ1-2, the V gene TRBV27; perhaps TRBD1 as D (6 bases). V lost 5 bases to trimming and J lost 0 bases, with 7 bases between them. Germline CDR1 and CDR2: MNHEY and SMNVEV (reference sequence). This CDR3 contains 13 residues. CDR3 loop: CASSGDTNYGYTF. CDR3 DNA sequence: TGTGCCAGCAGTGGGGACACTAACTATGGCTACACCTTC.

This chain links TRBV4-1 with TRBJ2-5, with 10 bases that match TRBD2. Germline V gene lookup returns CDR1 MGHRA and CDR2 YSYEKL. V dropped 0 bases and J dropped 5; count of bases not matched to a gene: 9. CDR3 size: 17 residues. The DNA of the CDR3 is TGCGCCAGCAGCCAAGATGTGAGCGGGGGGGCCGGGGAGACCCAGTACTTC. Encoded protein: CASSQDVSGGAGETQYF.

V and J are TRBV4-3 and TRBJ1-5; TRBD1 matches 7 bases. This CDR3 has 13 residues. Trimming at V came to 8 bases and at J to 7 bases, leaving 8 bases not matched to a gene. CDR1 LGHNA and CDR2 YSLEER come from the germline V gene. CDR3 in DNA: TGCGCCAGCTGCGGAGGGGGCGAGCAGCCCCAGCATTTT. As protein: CASCGGGEQPQHF.

The chain carries TRBV6-1 and TRBJ1-1; 8 nucleotides align to TRBD1. Looked up from germline, CDR1 is MNHNS and CDR2 is SASEGT. The CDR3 has 14 amino acids. The junction had 8 bases not matched to a gene; V was cut back by 6 bases and J by 5 bases. In DNA, the CDR3 is TGTGCCAGCAGGAAGGGGACAGGAGGGACTGAAGCTTTCTTT. Translated: CASRKGTGGTEAFF.

The V gene is TRBV19, the J gene TRBJ1-2; perhaps TRBD1 as D (6 bases). This CDR3 is built from 16 residues. Germline V CDR1 and CDR2: LNHDA, SQIVND (reference sequence). The V gene lost 5 bases and the J gene lost 4 bases, with 20 bases spanning the gap. DNA of the CDR3: TGTGCCAGTAGTCCTAACTGGGGGGGCGCGAGCTATGGCTACACCTTC. Amino acids: CASSPNWGGASYGYTF.

The chain employs TRBV6-5 and TRBJ1-1; D may be TRBD1 (5 bases). The CDR3 has 15 residues. Germline V gene lookup returns CDR1 MNHEY and CDR2 SVGAGI. V was cut by 10 bases and J by 3 bases, with 21 bases left in between. The CDR3 sequence is CATTRSGGMDTEAFF. Written as DNA, the CDR3 is TGTGCCACCACAAGATCCGGGGGTATGGACACTGAAGCTTTCTTT.

V is TRBV19 and J is TRBJ1-6, with 9 bases fitting TRBD1. Germline CDR1 and CDR2: LNHDA and SQIVND (reference sequence). The CDR3 is made up of 15 amino acids. Losses at the gene ends were 4 bases for V and 9 bases for J; bases not matched to a gene: 7. The CDR3, as DNA: TGTGCCAGTAGTACCTCCGGGACAGGGAGTTCACCCCTCCACTTT. It codes for CASSTSGTGSSPLHF.

This chain's CDR3 is CASSAGTGGGVHQPQHF. DNA of the CDR3: TGTGCCAGCAGCGCCGGGACAGGTGGGGGGGTTCATCAGCCCCAGCATTTT. The gene calls are TRBV7-2 and TRBJ1-5, with TRBD1 matching 8 bases. V dropped 5 bases and J dropped 5; count of bases not matched to a gene: 14. Germline CDR1 is SGHTA and CDR2 is FQGNSA. The CDR3 has 17 amino acids.

The chain has TRBV5-6 and TRBJ2-6, with TRBD1 as a possible D gene (5 bases). Germline V lookup: CDR1 SGHDT, CDR2 YYEEEE. CDR3 length: 15 residues. Deletions cut 4 bases from V and 0 bases from J, with 8 bases between. The CDR3 DNA sequence: TGTGCCAGCAGCCCTCAGGGCTCTGGGGCCAACGTCCTGACTTTC. Protein product: CASSPQGSGANVLTF.

The chain links TRBV5-1 to TRBJ1-2, with D unclear. Per germline, CDR1 SGHRS and CDR2 YFSETQ. The CDR3 extends over 12 amino acids. V dropped 3 bases and J dropped 10 bases, with 13 bases sitting between them. The CDR3 loop reads CASSSAREDYTF. The CDR3 bases are TGCGCCAGCAGCTCAGCCCGAGAGGACTACACCTTC.

The chain employs TRBV5-1 and TRBJ1-4; weak D call: TRBD1 (5 bases). The CDR3 has 16 amino acids. V was clipped by 4 bases and J by 0 bases, with 13 bases between them. CDR1 is SGHRS and CDR2 is YFSETQ in the germline V gene. Here the CDR3 reads CASSHSAQATNEKLFF. The CDR3 DNA is TGCGCCAGCAGCCACAGCGCACAGGCAACTAATGAAAAACTGTTTTTT.

The rearrangement joins TRBV21-1 to TRBJ2-1; TRBD1 is the table's D call and was not checked against the DNA. TRBV21-1 is an annotated pseudogene. CDR3 length: 18 amino acids. The CDR3 loop reads CASSKGSTARSGDNEQFF. Here the CDR3 DNA reads TGTGCCAGCAGCAAAGGCTCGACAGCTCGTTCTGGAGACAATGAGCAGTTCTTC.